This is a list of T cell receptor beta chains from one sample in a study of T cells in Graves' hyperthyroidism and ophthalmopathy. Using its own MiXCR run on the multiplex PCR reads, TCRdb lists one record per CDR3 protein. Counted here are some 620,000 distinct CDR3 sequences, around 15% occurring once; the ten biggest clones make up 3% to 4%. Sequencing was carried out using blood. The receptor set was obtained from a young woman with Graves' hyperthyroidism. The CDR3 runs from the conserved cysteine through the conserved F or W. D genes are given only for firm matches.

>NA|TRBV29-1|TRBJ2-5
CSVGGSGAGTQYF
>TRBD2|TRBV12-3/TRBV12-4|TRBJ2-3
CASSPDQVAGAHTDTQYF
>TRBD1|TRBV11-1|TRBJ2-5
CASSLGTGGPLEYF
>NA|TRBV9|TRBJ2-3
CASSPPLNTDTQYF
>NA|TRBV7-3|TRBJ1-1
CASSHGTEDMNTEAFF
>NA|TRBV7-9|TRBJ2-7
CASSLEGGSPPYEQYF
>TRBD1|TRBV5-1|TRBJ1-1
CASSLPGTVNTEAFF
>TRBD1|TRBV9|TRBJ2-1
CASSATGANEQFF
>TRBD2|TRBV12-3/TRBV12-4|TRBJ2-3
CATDDMASGRETDTQYF
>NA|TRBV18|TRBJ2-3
CASSPQANGADTQYF
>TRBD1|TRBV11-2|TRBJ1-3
CASSFQGGSGNTIYF
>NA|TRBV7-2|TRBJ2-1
CASSQLNNEQFF
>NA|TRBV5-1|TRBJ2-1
CASSSYWTFF
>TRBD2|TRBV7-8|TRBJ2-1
CASSLGRTSGSPRQANEQFF
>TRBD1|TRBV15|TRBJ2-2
CATSRDPTGGELFF
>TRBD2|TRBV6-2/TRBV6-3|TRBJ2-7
CASSSPRTSGSQYEQYF
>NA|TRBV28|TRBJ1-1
CASSSSTVYTEAFF
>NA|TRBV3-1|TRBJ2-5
CASSQDGRGRQETQYF
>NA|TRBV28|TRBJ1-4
CASSLTRGPLNEKLFF
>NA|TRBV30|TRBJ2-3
CAWSSAGAFTDTQYF
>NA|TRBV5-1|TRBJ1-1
CASSLVVGLEAFF
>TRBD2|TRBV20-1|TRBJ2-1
CSARTSEYNEQFF
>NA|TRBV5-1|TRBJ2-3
CASSLLVSRTDTQYF
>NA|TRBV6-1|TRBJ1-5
CASRGPGRQPQHF
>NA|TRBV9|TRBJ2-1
CASSVGASYLNEQFF
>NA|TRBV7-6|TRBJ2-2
CASSLVPANTGELFF
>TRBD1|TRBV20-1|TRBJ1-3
CSAHRGGRGSGNTIYF
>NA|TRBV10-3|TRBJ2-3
CAISDPVRDTQYF
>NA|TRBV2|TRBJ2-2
CASSESGRRTGELFF
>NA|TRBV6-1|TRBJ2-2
CASSEFYRELFF
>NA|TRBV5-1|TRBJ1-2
CASSLDVGRDYGYTF
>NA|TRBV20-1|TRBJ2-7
CSASPGNEQYF
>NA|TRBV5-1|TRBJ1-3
CASSPAAGGNTIYF